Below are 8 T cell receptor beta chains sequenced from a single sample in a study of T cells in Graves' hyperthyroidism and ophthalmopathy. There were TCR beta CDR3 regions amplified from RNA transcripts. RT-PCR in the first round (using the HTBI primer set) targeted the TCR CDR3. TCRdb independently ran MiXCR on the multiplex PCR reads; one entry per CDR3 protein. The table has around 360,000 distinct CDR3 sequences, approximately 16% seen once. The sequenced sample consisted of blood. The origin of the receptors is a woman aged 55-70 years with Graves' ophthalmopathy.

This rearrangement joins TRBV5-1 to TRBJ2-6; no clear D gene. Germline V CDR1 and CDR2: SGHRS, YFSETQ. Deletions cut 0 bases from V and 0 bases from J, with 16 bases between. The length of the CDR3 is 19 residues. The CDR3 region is CASSLASGGLASGANVLTF. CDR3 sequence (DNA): TGCGCCAGCAGCTTGGCCTCAGGCGGCTTGGCCTCTGGGGCCAACGTCCTGACTTTC.

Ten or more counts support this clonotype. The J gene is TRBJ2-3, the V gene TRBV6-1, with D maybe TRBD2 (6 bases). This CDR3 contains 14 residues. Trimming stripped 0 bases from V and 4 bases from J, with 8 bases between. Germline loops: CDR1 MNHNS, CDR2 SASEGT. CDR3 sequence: CASSEAGGSDTQYF. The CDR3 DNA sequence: TGTGCCAGCAGTGAAGCGGGAGGATCAGATACGCAGTATTTT.

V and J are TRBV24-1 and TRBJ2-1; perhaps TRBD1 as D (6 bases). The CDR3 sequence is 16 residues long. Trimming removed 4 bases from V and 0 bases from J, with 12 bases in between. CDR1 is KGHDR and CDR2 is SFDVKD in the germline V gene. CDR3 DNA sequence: TGTGCCACCAGTGACCCGACAGGTCGCTCCTACAATGAGCAGTTCTTC. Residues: CATSDPTGRSYNEQFF.

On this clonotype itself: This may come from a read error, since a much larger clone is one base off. The CDR3 coding sequence is TGTGCCAGTAGTAGCCCACCTGCGACAGGGGGGAGCACAGATACGCAGTATTTT. Its protein product is CASSSPPATGGSTDTQYF. The chain combines TRBV19 with TRBJ2-3; TRBD1 agrees at 9 bases. This CDR3 is built from 18 residues. The germline V gene encodes CDR1 LNHDA and CDR2 SQIVND (reference sequence). V was pared by 4 bases and J by 0 bases, with 11 bases of the junction left unmatched.

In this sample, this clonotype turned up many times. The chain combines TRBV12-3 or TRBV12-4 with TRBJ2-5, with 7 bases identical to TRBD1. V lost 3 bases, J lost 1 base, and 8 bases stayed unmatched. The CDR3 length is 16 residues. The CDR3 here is CASSLGQPQGQETQYF. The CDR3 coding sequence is TGTGCCAGCAGTTTGGGACAGCCTCAGGGCCAAGAGACCCAGTACTTC.

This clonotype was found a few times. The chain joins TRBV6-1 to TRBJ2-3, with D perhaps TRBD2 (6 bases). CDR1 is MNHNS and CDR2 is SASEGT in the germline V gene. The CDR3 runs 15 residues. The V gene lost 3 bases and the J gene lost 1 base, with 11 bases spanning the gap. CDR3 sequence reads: CASSDYLAGTDTQYF. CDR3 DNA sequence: TGTGCCAGCAGTGACTATTTAGCGGGCACAGATACGCAGTATTTT.

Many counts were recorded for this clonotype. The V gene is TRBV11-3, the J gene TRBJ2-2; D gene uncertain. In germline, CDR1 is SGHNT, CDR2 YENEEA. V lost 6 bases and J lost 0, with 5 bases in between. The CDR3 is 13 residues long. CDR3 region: CASSNTNTGELFF. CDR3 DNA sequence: TGTGCCAGCAGTAATACGAACACCGGGGAGCTGTTTTTT. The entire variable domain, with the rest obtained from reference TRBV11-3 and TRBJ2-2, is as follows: EAGVVQSPRYKIIEKKQPVAFWCNPISGHNTLYWYLQNLGQGPELLIRYENEEAVDDSQLPKDRFSAERLKGVDSTLKIQPAELGDSAVYLCASSNTNTGELFFGEGSRLTVL.

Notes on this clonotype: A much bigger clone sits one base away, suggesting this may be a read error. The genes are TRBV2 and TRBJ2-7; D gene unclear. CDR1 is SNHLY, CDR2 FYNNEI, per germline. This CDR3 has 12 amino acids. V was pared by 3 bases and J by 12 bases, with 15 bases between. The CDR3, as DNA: TGTGCCAGCAGTGAGGTCAGAGGCGTGCGGTACTTC. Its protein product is CASSEVRGVRYF.